Listed below are T cell receptor beta chains from one sample, sequenced in a study of blood T cell repertoires in COVID-19. Repertoires were generated with immunoSEQ multiplex PCR, while TCRdb's copy carries only in-frame clones and drops some. The sample gives 150,000 to 200,000 clones, about 89% of which show up once; less than 0.85% is in the top ten. Sequenced: PBMCs or T cells enriched from blood (not recorded which). The receptors stem from a woman in her late teens or twenties who had recovered from COVID-19. The conserved cysteine and the conserved F or W are not part of the CDR3 here. Each record gives: V gene, CDR3 protein.

TRBV28 | ASSLGTSGRETQY
TRBV13 | ASSLGTSSYEQY
TRBV18 | ASSPSRNPVYEQY
TRBV5-4 | ASSLEQGAVEQF
TRBV5-4 | ASRTTGYSGYT
TRBV2 | ASSRSSGSSYNEQF
TRBV5-5 | ASSPLRGRNTGELF
TRBV5-8 | ASSLAGTGYEQY
TRBV11-2 | ASSLVGGFTQPQH
TRBV7-9 | ASSSTGENYEQY
TRBV10-1 | ASSERLGSGRALGLY
TRBV29-1 | SVGRGGLTDTQY
TRBV5-4 | ASSTKRDEQF
TRBV5-1 | ASSSRGTSGGTDTQY
TRBV4-2 | ASSQGRGTYNEQF
TRBV28 | ACGGTGYNEQY
TRBV19 | ASSILGVGANVLT
TRBV19 | ASSIASFADYEQY
TRBV5-5 | ASSLRPGVRDEQY
TRBV29-1 | SVEEPRTGGEKLF
TRBV6-4 | ASSVGAEGNEQF
TRBV19 | ASSIDRATGELF